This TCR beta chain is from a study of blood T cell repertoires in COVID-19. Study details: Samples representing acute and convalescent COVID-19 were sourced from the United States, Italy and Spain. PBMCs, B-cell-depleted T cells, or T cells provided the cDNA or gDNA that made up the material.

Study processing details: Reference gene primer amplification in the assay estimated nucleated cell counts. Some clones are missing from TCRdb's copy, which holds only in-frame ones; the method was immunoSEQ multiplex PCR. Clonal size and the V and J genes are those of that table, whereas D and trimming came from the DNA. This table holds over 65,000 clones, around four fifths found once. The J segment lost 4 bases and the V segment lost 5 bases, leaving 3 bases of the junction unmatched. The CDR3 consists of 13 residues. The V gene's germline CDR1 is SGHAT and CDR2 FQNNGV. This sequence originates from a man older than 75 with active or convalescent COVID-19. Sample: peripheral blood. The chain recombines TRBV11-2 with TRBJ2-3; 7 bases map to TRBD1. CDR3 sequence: CASSPTGADTQYF. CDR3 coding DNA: TGTGCCAGCAGCCCCACAGGGGCAGATACGCAGTATTTT.